This T cell receptor beta chain was sequenced for a study of regulatory T cells in long-lasting Graves disease. Germline V gene data show CDR1 as MDHEN and CDR2 as SYDVKM. V was pared by 5 bases and J by 4 bases, with 8 bases of the junction left unmatched. The CDR3 consists of 16 residues. Sample time point: persistent/refractory GD, antithyroid drugs over 5 years with positive TRAb. Generation of the TCR library employed RNA extracted from PBMCs. The collection involved drawing 8 to 9 milliliters of peripheral blood into EDTA tubes. Through Arm-PCR of CDR3 regions and iRepertoire HTBI primers, TCR beta libraries were built. TCRdb re-analysed the multiplex PCR reads in MiXCR, keeping a single row per CDR3 protein. The profile shows a few hundred thousand distinct CDR3 sequences, approximately 22% of them singletons. This clonotype appeared many times.

The sequence derives from a female donor with Graves disease. The chain recombines TRBV28 with TRBJ1-2; 12 bases align to TRBD1. Source: peripheral blood mononuclear cells (PBMCs), taken when the disease was refractory, from a patient treated with antithyroid drugs. The CDR3, as DNA: TGTGCCAGCAGTCCCGGGACAGGGGGCGCGGGCTATGGCTACACCTTC. The encoded protein is CASSPGTGGAGYGYTF.